Below, one T cell receptor (beta chain) is given with its context. Vbeta (60) and Jbeta (13) primers were used in the PCR. How the authors handled the data: Among the unique TCR beta chains that a later analysis counted, about 81 million in all, 10 million to 13 million were shared. Data came from immunoSEQ multiplex PCR; TCRdb stores just in-frame clones and leaves some out. From that table come the V and J calls and clone size; the DNA was used to work out D and trimming. The table records 90,000 to 130,000 clones, 60% to 85% of them present only once. The sample originates from a study of cytomegalovirus exposure and HLA in healthy donors. Overall study context: From approximately 170 million T cells, an earlier analysis saw some 120 million unique TCR beta sequences.

The CDR3 has 16 amino acids. J was trimmed by 9 bases and V by 1 base; bases with no gene match: 8. Germline CDR1 is SGHTA and CDR2 is FQGNSA. The V and J genes are TRBV7-2 and TRBJ1-6; 8 bases align to TRBD1. The TCR comes from a woman in her 30s in good health and CMV-seronegative. The sequencing sample was made of PBMCs. This chain's CDR3 is CASSLDRTGMRSPLHF. DNA for the CDR3: TGTGCCAGCAGCTTAGACCGGACAGGGATGCGTTCACCCCTCCACTTT.